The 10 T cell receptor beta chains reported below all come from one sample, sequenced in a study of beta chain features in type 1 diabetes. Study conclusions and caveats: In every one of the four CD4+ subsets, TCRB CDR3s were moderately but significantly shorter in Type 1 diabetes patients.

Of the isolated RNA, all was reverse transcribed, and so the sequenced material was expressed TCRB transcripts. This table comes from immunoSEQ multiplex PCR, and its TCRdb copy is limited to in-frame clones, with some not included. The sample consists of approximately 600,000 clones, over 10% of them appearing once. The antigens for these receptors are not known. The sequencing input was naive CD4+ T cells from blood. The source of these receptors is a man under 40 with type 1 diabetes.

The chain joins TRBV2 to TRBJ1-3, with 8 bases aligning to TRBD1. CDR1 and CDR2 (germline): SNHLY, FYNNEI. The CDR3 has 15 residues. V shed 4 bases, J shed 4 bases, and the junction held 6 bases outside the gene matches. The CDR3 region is CASSAGQGGGNTIYF. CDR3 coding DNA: TGTGCCAGCAGTGCCGGACAGGGAGGAGGAAACACCATATATTTT.

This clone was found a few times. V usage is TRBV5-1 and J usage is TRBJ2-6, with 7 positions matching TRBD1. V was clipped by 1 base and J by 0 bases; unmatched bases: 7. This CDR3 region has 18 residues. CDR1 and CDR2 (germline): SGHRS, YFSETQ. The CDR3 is CASSLTETGSSGANVLTF. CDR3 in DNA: TGCGCCAGCAGCTTGACCGAGACAGGGTCCTCTGGGGCCAACGTCCTGACTTTC.

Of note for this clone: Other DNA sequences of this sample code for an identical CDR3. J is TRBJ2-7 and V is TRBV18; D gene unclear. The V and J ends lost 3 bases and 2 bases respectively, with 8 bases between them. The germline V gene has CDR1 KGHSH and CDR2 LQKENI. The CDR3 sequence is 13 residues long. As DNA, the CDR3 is TGTGCCAGCTCACCGGGTAGTGCCTACGAGCAGTACTTC. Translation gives CASSPGSAYEQYF.

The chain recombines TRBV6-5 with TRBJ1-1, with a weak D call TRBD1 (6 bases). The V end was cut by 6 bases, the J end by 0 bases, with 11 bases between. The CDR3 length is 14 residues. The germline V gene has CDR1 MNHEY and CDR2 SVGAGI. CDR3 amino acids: CASRKGQMNTEAFF. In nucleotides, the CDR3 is TGTGCCAGCAGAAAAGGACAGATGAACACTGAAGCTTTCTTT.

Here the CDR3 reads CASSSRLLGREPQHF. Written as DNA, the CDR3 is TGTGCCAGCAGCTCCCGGTTGTTGGGGCGGGAGCCCCAGCATTTT. The chain joins TRBV7-7 to TRBJ1-5; a possible D gene is TRBD1 (5 bases). Germline V gene sequence: CDR1 SSHAT, CDR2 FNYEAQ (reference sequence). This CDR3 has 15 residues. V lost 4 bases and J lost 8, with 18 bases in between.

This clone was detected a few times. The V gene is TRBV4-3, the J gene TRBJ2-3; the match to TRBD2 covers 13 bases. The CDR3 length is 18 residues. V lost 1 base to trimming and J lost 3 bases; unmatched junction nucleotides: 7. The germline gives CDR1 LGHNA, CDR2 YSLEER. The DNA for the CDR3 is TGCGCCAGCAGCCAAGGACTAGCGGGGGGATTTGCGACAGATACGCAGTATTTT. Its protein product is CASSQGLAGGFATDTQYF.

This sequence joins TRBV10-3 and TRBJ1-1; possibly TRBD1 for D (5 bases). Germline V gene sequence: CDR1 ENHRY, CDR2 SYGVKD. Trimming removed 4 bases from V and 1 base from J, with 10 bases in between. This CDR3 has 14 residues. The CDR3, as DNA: TGTGCCATCAGTGTTGCAGGGTCGAACACTGAAGCTTTCTTT. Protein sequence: CAISVAGSNTEAFF.

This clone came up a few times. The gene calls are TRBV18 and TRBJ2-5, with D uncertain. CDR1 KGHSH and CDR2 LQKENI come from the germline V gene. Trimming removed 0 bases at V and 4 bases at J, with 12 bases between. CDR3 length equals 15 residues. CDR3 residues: CASSPPAEHGETQYF. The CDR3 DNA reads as TGTGCCAGCTCACCACCGGCTGAGCACGGAGAGACCCAGTACTTC.

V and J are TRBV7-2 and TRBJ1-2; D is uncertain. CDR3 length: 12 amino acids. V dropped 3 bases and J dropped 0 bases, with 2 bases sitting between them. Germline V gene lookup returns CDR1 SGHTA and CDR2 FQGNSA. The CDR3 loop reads CASSFTNYGYTF. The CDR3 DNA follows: TGTGCCAGCAGCTTTACTAACTATGGCTACACCTTC.

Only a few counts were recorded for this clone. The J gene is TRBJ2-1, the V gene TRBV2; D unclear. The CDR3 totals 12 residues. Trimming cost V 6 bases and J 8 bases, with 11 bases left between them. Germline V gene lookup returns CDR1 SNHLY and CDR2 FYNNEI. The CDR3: CASSAARDEQFF. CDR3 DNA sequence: TGTGCCAGCAGCGCCGCTAGGGATGAGCAGTTCTTC.